This T cell receptor (beta chain) was recovered during a study of OX40 agonist ivuxolimab in advanced cancers. Germline loops: CDR1 MNHNS, CDR2 SASEGT. The CDR3 spans 15 residues. J gave up 5 bases and V 10 bases, and 15 bases lay outside the gene matches. TCRdb's table, derived via immunoSEQ multiplex PCR, lists solely in-frame clones and lacks some. The repertoire consists of about 23,000 clones, with around 79% occurring once and the leading ten covering roughly a sixth. The sequence was obtained from an adult with an advanced solid tumor such as melanoma, head and neck, liver or kidney cancer. The sequencing here drew on CD4+ or CD8+ T cells sorted from blood, taken in a trial of the OX40 agonist ivuxolimab. The chain combines TRBV6-1 with TRBJ2-5, with 8 positions matching TRBD2. The CDR3 DNA reads as TGTGCCACCTCAAGGATTAGCGGGGAGGGGGAGACCCAGTACTTC. Its translation: CATSRISGEGETQYF.